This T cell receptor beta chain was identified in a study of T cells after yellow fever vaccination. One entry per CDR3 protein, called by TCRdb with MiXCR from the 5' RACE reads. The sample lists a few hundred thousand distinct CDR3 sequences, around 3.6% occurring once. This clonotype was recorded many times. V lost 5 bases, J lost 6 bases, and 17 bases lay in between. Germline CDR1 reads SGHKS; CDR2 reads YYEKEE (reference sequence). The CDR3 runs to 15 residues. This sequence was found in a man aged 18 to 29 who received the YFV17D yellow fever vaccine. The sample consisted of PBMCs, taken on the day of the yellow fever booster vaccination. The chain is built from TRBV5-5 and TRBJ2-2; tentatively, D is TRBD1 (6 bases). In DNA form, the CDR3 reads TGTGCCAGCAGTCCGACAGGTTGGGGCCCCGGGGAGCTGTTTTTT. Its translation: CASSPTGWGPGELFF.